This T cell receptor (beta chain) was recorded in a study of OX40 agonist ivuxolimab in advanced cancers. About the research overall: As their treatment, patients were administered ivuxolimab, an agonistic anti-OX40 (CD134) antibody. The dose-escalation cohort had hepatocellular carcinoma, melanoma, renal cell or head and neck cancer.

Profiled with immunoSEQ multiplex PCR; TCRdb holds only in-frame clones, not every one. Of tens of thousands of clones listed, roughly 83% were seen once; the top ten hold approximately 22%. The V and J ends lost 6 bases and 1 base respectively, with 13 bases between them. CDR1 and CDR2 from the germline V gene are SEHNR and FQNEAQ (reference sequence). This CDR3 is 14 amino acids long. Study results and caveats: Expanded peripheral T-cell antigen specificity went undetermined. Some nonresponders also had low normalized T-cell clonal expansion.

Remarks on this clone: What it binds is unknown.

The starting material was CD4+ or CD8+ T cells sorted from blood, obtained in a trial of the OX40 agonist ivuxolimab. The gene calls are TRBV7-9 and TRBJ2-7; D is possibly TRBD1 (5 bases). This TCR derives from an adult with an advanced solid tumor such as melanoma, head and neck, liver or kidney cancer. CDR3 region: CASSPATGSYEQYF. Here the CDR3 DNA reads TGTGCCAGCAGTCCAGCCACAGGTTCCTACGAGCAGTACTTC.